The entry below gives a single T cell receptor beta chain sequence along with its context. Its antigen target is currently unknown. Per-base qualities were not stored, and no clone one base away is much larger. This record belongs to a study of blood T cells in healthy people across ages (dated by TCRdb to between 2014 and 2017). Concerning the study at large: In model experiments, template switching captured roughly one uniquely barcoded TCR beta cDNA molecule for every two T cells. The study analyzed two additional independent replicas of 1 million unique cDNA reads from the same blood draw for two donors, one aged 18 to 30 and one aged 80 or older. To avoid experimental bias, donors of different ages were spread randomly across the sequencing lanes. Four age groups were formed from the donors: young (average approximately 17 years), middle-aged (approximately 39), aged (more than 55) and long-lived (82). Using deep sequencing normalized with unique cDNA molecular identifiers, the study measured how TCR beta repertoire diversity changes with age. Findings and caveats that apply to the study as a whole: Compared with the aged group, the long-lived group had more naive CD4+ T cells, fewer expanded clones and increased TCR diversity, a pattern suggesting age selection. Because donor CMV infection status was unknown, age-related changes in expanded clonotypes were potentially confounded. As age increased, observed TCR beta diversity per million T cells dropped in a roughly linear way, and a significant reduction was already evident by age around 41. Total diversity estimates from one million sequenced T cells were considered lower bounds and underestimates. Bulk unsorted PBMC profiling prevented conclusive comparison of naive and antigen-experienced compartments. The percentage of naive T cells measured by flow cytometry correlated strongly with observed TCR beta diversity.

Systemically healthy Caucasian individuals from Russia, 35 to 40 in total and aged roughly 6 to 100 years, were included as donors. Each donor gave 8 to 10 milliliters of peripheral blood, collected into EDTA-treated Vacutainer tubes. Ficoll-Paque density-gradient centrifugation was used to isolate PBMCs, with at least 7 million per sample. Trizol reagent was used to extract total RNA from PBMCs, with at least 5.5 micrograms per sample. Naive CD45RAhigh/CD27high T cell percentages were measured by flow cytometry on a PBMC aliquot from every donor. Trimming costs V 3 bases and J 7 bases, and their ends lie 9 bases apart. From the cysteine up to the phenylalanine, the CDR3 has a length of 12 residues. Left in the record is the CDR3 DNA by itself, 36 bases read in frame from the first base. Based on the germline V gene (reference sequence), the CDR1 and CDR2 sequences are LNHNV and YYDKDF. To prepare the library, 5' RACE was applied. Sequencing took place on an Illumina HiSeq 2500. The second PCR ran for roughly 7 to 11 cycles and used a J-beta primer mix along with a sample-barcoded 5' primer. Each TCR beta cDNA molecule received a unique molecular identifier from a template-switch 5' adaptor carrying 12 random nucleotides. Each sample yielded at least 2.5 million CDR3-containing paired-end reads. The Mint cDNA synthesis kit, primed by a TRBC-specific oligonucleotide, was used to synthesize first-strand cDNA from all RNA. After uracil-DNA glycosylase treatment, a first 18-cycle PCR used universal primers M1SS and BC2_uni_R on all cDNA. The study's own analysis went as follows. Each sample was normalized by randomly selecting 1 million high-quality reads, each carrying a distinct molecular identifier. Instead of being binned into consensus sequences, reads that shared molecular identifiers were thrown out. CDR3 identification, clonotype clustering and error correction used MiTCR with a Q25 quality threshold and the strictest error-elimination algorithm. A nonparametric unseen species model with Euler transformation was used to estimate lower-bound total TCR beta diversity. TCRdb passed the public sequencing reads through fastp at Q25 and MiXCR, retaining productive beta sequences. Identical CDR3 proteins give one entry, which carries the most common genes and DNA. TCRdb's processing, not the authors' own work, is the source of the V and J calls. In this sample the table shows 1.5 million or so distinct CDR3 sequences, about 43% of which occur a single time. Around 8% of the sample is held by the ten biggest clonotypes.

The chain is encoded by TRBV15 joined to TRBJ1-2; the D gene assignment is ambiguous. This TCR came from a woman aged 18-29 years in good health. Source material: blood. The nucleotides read TGTGCCACCAGCAGTTATGGTGGTGGCTACACCTTC. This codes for CATSSYGGGYTF. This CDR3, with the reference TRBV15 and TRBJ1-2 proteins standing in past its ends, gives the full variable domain DAMVIQNPRYQVTQFGKPVTLSCSQTLNHNVMYWYQQKSSQAPKLLFHYYDKDFNNEADTPDNFQSRRPNTSFCFLDIRSPGLGDTAMYLCATSSYGGGYTFGSGTRLTVV.